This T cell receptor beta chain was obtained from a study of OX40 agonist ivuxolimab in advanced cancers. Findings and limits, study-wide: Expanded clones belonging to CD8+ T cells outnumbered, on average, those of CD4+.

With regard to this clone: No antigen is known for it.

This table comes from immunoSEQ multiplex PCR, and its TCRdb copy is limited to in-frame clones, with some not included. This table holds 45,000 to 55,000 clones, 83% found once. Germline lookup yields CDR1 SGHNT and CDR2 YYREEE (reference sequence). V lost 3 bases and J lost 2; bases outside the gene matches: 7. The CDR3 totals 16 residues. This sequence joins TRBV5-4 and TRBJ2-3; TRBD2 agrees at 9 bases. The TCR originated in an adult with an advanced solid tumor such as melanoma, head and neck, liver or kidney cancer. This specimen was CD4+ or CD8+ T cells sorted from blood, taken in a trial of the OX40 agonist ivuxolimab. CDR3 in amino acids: CASSSGLARLTDTQYF. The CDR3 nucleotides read TGTGCCAGCAGCTCCGGACTAGCGCGCCTCACAGATACGCAGTATTTT.